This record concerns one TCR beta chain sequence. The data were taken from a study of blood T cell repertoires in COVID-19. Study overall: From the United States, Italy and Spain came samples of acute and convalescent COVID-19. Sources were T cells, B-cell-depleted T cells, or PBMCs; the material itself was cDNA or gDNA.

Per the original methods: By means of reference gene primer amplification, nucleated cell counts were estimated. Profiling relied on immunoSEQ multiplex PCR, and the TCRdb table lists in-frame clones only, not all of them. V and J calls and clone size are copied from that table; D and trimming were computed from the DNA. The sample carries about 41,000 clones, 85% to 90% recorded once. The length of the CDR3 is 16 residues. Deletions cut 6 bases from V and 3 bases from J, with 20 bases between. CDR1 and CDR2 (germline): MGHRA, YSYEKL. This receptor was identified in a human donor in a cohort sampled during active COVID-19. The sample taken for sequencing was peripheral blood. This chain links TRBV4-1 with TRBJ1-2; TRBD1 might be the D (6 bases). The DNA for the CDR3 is TGCGCCAGCAGACCATTGACAGGAAGAAACGACTATGGCTACACCTTC. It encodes CASRPLTGRNDYGYTF.